These 18 T cell receptor beta chains were sequenced from one sample in a study of T cells after yellow fever vaccination (dated by TCRdb to between 2018 and 2020). Explained via the paper, the treatment or condition label denotes: live attenuated yellow fever vaccine strain. Receptor libraries were prepared by 5' RACE. The sequencer was an Illumina HiSeq 2500. TCRdb passed the public sequencing reads through fastp at Q25 and MiXCR, retaining productive beta sequences. Every entry covers one CDR3 protein and lists the most common genes and DNA from its rows. In all, the sample holds some 63,000 distinct CDR3 sequences, and about 7% of those were seen once. Roughly a third of the sample rests with the top ten. The sequenced sample was CD8+ T cells sorted from PBMCs, obtained 15 days after the yellow fever booster vaccination. These TCRs come from a young man who received the YFV17D yellow fever vaccine.

This clonotype was found many times. The chain employs TRBV5-1 and TRBJ2-2; a weak D match, TRBD1 (5 bases). CDR1 SGHRS and CDR2 YFSETQ come from the germline V gene. Deletions cut 4 bases from V and 1 base from J, with 8 bases between. There are 14 residues in the CDR3. The CDR3 reads CASSHTGNTGELFF. DNA of the CDR3: TGCGCCAGCAGCCACACAGGGAACACCGGGGAGCTGTTTTTT. Together with reference TRBV5-1 and TRBJ2-2, the CDR3 gives the full variable domain: KAGVTQTPRYLIKTRGQQVTLSCSPISGHRSVSWYQQTPGQGLQFLFEYFSETQRNKGNFPGRFSGRQFSNSRSEMNVSTLELGDSALYLCASSHTGNTGELFFGEGSRLTVL.

This clonotype was counted ten times or more. The rearrangement joins TRBV28 to TRBJ2-5, with 13 bases lining up with TRBD2. In germline, CDR1 is MDHEN, CDR2 SYDVKM. This CDR3 comprises 19 residues. Trimming removed 7 bases from V and 1 base from J; junction bases left unmatched: 15. The CDR3 DNA follows: TGTGCCAGCACTGATCTCCCAACCACTAGCGGGAGGGCCCAAGAGACCCAGTACTTC. Translation gives CASTDLPTTSGRAQETQYF.

Many counts were recorded for this clonotype. This rearrangement joins TRBV10-3 to TRBJ2-5; unclear D gene. This CDR3 is built from 12 residues. Trimming stripped 3 bases from V and 2 bases from J, with 4 bases between. CDR1 and CDR2 (germline): ENHRY, SYGVKD. CDR3 sequence: CAISDGQETQYF. CDR3 bases: TGTGCCATCAGTGACGGTCAAGAGACCCAGTACTTC.

Concerning this clonotype: At one of its ends the junction is not consistent with the germline gene, which may arise from a read error. This sequence joins TRBV7-1 and TRBJ2-3, with 14 bases identical to TRBD2. TRBV7-1 has ORF status, its function being uncertain. There are 16 residues in the CDR3. CDR3 DNA: TGCGCCTGCAGCCGGGGACTAGCGGGAGAGACAGATACGCAGTATTTT. It is translated as CACSRGLAGETDTQYF.

This clonotype came up a few times. The chain couples TRBV27 to TRBJ1-1; D uncertain. This CDR3 spans 11 amino acids. The V end lost 10 bases, the J end lost 4 bases, and 10 bases lay between the germline ends. The germline CDR1 and CDR2 sequences are MNHEY and SMNVEV (reference sequence). CDR3 region: CATGRGTEAFF. The CDR3 nucleotides read TGTGCCACCGGCCGTGGCACTGAAGCTTTCTTT.

This clonotype was picked up many times. This chain connects TRBV4-3 to TRBJ2-3, with D perhaps matching TRBD1 or TRBD2 (5 bases each). Germline CDR1 and CDR2: LGHNA and YSLEER. The CDR3 extends over 16 amino acids. The V and J ends lost 3 bases and 2 bases respectively, with 15 bases between them. The CDR3 nucleotides read TGCGCCAGCAGCCAGGCGGTATGGGGGAACACAGATACGCAGTATTTT. Translated, it gives CASSQAVWGNTDTQYF.

This clonotype was observed at least ten times. This chain joins TRBV5-1 and TRBJ2-7; TRBD1 matches at 9 bases. The CDR3 contains 14 residues. The V and J ends lost 2 bases and 6 bases, in that order; junction bases with no gene match: 6. The V gene's germline CDR1 is SGHRS and CDR2 YFSETQ. CDR3: CASSFWDRDGEQYF. The CDR3, as DNA: TGCGCCAGCAGCTTTTGGGACAGGGATGGCGAGCAGTACTTC.

A few counts support this clonotype. The junction does not match germline at one end; this may be a read error. The rearrangement links TRBV20-1 to TRBJ2-7; D call uncertain. The germline V gene encodes CDR1 DFQATT and CDR2 SNEGSKA (reference sequence). The length of the CDR3 is 17 residues. The CDR3 region has the DNA TGCTGTGCCCCGGTGTTGGATCATAGGACGTCACTTTACGAGCAGTACTTC. This sequence encodes CCAPVLDHRTSLYEQYF.

There are many counts of this clonotype. The J gene is TRBJ2-5, the V gene TRBV5-1; D perhaps matches TRBD1 (5 bases). The CDR3 is 13 amino acids. The V gene's germline CDR1 is SGHRS and CDR2 YFSETQ. Trimming took 1 base from V and 4 from J, leaving 8 bases between them. The DNA of the CDR3 is TGCGCCAGCAGCTTGTGGGGCTCAGAGACCCAGTACTTC. It is translated as CASSLWGSETQYF. Complete variable domain (other parts from reference TRBV5-1 and TRBJ2-5): KAGVTQTPRYLIKTRGQQVTLSCSPISGHRSVSWYQQTPGQGLQFLFEYFSETQRNKGNFPGRFSGRQFSNSRSEMNVSTLELGDSALYLCASSLWGSETQYFGPGTRLLVL.

This clonotype has ten or more counts. V usage is TRBV5-1 and J usage is TRBJ2-5; 9 bases map to TRBD1. The V gene's germline CDR1 is SGHRS and CDR2 YFSETQ. V was clipped by 2 bases and J by 2 bases; unmatched bases: 1. CDR3 size: 14 residues. As DNA, the CDR3 is TGCGCCAGCAGCTTCGGACAGGGGCAAGAGACCCAGTACTTC. Protein sequence: CASSFGQGQETQYF. Full variable domain (rest looked up from reference TRBV5-1 and TRBJ2-5): KAGVTQTPRYLIKTRGQQVTLSCSPISGHRSVSWYQQTPGQGLQFLFEYFSETQRNKGNFPGRFSGRQFSNSRSEMNVSTLELGDSALYLCASSFGQGQETQYFGPGTRLLVL.

This clonotype has ten or more counts. This chain joins TRBV30 and TRBJ1-2; D unresolved. Germline V gene sequence: CDR1 GTSNPN, CDR2 SVGIG (reference sequence). The CDR3 is made up of 13 amino acids. Trimming stripped 0 bases from V and 4 bases from J, with 9 bases between. CDR3 residues: CAWSVVGFYGYTF. Here the CDR3 DNA reads TGTGCCTGGAGTGTTGTCGGTTTCTATGGCTACACCTTC.

The gene calls are TRBV10-2 and TRBJ2-7, with a possible D match to TRBD2 (7 bases). The V and J ends lost 0 bases and 2 bases respectively, with 11 bases between them. In germline, CDR1 is WSHSY, CDR2 SAAADI. CDR3 length: 15 amino acids. CDR3 in DNA: TGCGCCAGCAGTGAGTCTAACGGGGGGCCCTACGAGCAGTACTTC. Translating gives CASSESNGGPYEQYF.

This clonotype has a count of ten or more. The CDR3 region has the DNA TGCGCCAGCAGCTATGGGGCGATCTATGGCTACACCTTC. Translated: CASSYGAIYGYTF. This sequence joins TRBV5-1 and TRBJ1-2, with D possibly TRBD1 on 5 matching bases. The V and J ends lost 3 bases and 4 bases respectively, with 10 bases between them. The CDR3 loop spans 13 amino acids. Germline V lookup: CDR1 SGHRS, CDR2 YFSETQ.

V gene TRBV11-2 combines with J gene TRBJ2-7; weak D call: TRBD2 (6 bases). V gave up 7 bases and J gave up 4 bases, with 20 bases separating them. The CDR3 has 15 amino acids. Germline lookup yields CDR1 SGHAT and CDR2 FQNNGV. CDR3 DNA: TGTGCCAGCACCCCGGCGCCTAGCGCCCCATACGAGCAGTACTTC. Translated, it gives CASTPAPSAPYEQYF. The entire variable domain, with the rest obtained from reference TRBV11-2 and TRBJ2-7, is as follows: EAGVAQSPRYKIIEKRQSVAFWCNPISGHATLYWYQQILGQGPKLLIQFQNNGVVDDSQLPKDRFSAERLKGVDSTLKIQPAKLEDSAVYLCASTPAPSAPYEQYFGPGTRLTVT.

At least ten counts were recorded for this clonotype. The chain combines TRBV27 with TRBJ2-1; D gene unclear. Germline V CDR1 and CDR2: MNHEY, SMNVEV (reference sequence). The CDR3 is 12 residues long. The V and J ends lost 5 bases and 10 bases respectively, with 12 bases between them. CDR3 residues: CASSPPSGEQFF. In DNA, the CDR3 is TGTGCCAGCAGTCCTCCTAGTGGGGAGCAGTTCTTC.

This clonotype was found many times. The genes are TRBV7-9 and TRBJ2-5, with D perhaps TRBD1 (6 bases). The CDR3 has 16 residues. V shed 0 bases and J shed 2 bases, with 13 bases lying between them. Germline CDR1 is SEHNR and CDR2 is FQNEAQ (reference sequence). This chain's CDR3 is CASSLARGHIQETQYF. CDR3 DNA sequence: TGTGCCAGCAGCTTAGCAAGGGGACACATTCAAGAGACCCAGTACTTC. Full variable domain (rest looked up from reference TRBV7-9 and TRBJ2-5): DTGVSQNPRHKITKRGQNVTFRCDPISEHNRLYWYRQTLGQGPEFLTYFQNEAQLEKSRLLSDRFSAERPKGSFSTLEIQRTEQGDSAMYLCASSLARGHIQETQYFGPGTRLLVL.

This clonotype was seen ten or more times. V usage is TRBV7-9 and J usage is TRBJ2-7, with D possibly being TRBD2 (5 bases). The V gene lost 5 bases and the J gene lost 4 bases, with 18 bases spanning the gap. Germline CDR1 SEHNR, CDR2 FQNEAQ (reference sequence). CDR3 size: 15 residues. The CDR3 protein is CASSPSSGELYEQYF. The CDR3 DNA sequence: TGTGCCAGCAGCCCAAGCTCCGGGGAACTTTACGAGCAGTACTTC.

This clonotype was seen a few times. The rearrangement uses TRBV19 and TRBJ2-7, with D maybe TRBD2 (5 bases). This CDR3 region has 16 residues. CDR1 LNHDA and CDR2 SQIVND come from the germline V gene (reference sequence). Trimming removed 0 bases at V and 7 bases at J, with 19 bases between. In nucleotides, the CDR3 is TGTGCCAGTAGTATAGACCTTCGAGGACGGAGGTCAGAGCAGTACTTC. It translates to CASSIDLRGRRSEQYF.